These 4 T cell receptor beta chains originate from one sample sequenced in a study of T cells after yellow fever vaccination. TCRdb reprocessed the 5' RACE reads via MiXCR and lists one record per CDR3 protein. This sample has some 390,000 distinct CDR3 sequences, with around a sixth found just once. The sequenced sample was PBMCs, obtained before the yellow fever booster vaccination. The receptors originated from a man aged 18 to 35 who received the YFV17D yellow fever vaccine.

The chain employs TRBV7-6 and TRBJ1-2, with TRBD1 matching over 8 bases. Per the germline V gene, CDR1 is SGHVS and CDR2 is FNYEAQ. V dropped 6 bases and J dropped 6; count of bases not matched to a gene: 9. The CDR3 has 14 residues. CDR3 DNA sequence: TGTGCCAGCAGTTTGGACCCAGGGGGCAATGGCTACACCTTC. Its translation: CASSLDPGGNGYTF. Filled out from reference TRBV7-6 and TRBJ1-2, the complete variable domain reads GAGVSQSPRYKVTKRGQDVALRCDPISGHVSLYWYRQALGQGPEFLTYFNYEAQQDKSGLPNDRFSAERPEGSISTLTIQRTEQRDSAMYRCASSLDPGGNGYTFGSGTRLTVV.

The chain carries TRBV6-2 or TRBV6-3 and TRBJ1-1; 8 positions agree with TRBD1. Germline assignment: CDR1 MNHEY and CDR2 SVGEGT. V was pared by 4 bases and J by 4 bases, with 8 bases of the junction left unmatched. CDR3 size: 15 residues. CDR3 region: CASSSPWTGSTEAFF. Written as DNA, the CDR3 is TGTGCCAGCAGTTCCCCCTGGACAGGGTCCACTGAAGCTTTCTTT.

The chain carries TRBV7-6 and TRBJ1-4, with D unclear. The CDR3 totals 16 residues. The germline V gene has CDR1 SGHVS and CDR2 FNYEAQ. The V and J ends lost 5 bases and 0 bases respectively, with 13 bases between them. The CDR3 region is CASSVRTSTTNEKLFF. CDR3 DNA: TGTGCCAGCAGCGTACGGACGTCTACAACTAATGAAAAACTGTTTTTT.

The chain uses TRBV30 and TRBJ2-1; D not certain. CDR3 length equals 12 residues. CDR1 GTSNPN and CDR2 SVGIG come from the germline V gene (reference sequence). V shed 3 bases and J shed 6 bases, with 9 bases lying between them. The CDR3 reads CAWRPRRNEQFF. The CDR3 coding sequence is TGTGCCTGGAGACCCAGGCGCAATGAGCAGTTCTTC.